The TCR beta chain under discussion was sequenced for a study of CD4 T cells in relation to SARS-CoV-2 and coronaviruses. About the research overall: PBMCs were cultured with antigen for approximately nine days before TCR beta sequencing.

Germline CDR1 reads SEHNR; CDR2 reads FQNEAQ (reference sequence). V lost 2 bases to trimming and J lost 7 bases; unmatched junction nucleotides: 6. The CDR3 covers 15 residues. TCRdb keeps only in-frame clones here, not all; method: immunoSEQ multiplex PCR. The table records under 25,000 clones, around 78% of them present only once. CD4+ T cells from unexposed donors were obtained before the COVID-19 pandemic (2011-2018). CD4+ T cells were isolated from the cells after more than 8 days of culture. Cells permitting, SARS-CoV-2 S/N and four cold-coronavirus spikes were tested on unexposed-donor CD4+ T cells. Two million PBMCs per well were cultured with 7.5 to 10 IU/ml IL-2. With respect to this clone: Its matching antigen is unknown.

This TCR derives from a human donor in good health. The sample was CD4+ T cells from PBMCs, cultured in vitro. The chain links TRBV7-9 to TRBJ2-7; TRBD2 matches 12 bases. The CDR3 protein is CASSLRSSGRVEQYF. The CDR3 nucleotides are TGTGCCAGCAGCTTAAGGTCTAGCGGGAGGGTAGAGCAGTACTTC.